Below, 29 T cell receptor beta chains from the same sample are listed, as sequenced in a study of a mutant IDH1 vaccine in newly diagnosed glioma. Repertoires were generated with immunoSEQ multiplex PCR, while TCRdb's copy carries only in-frame clones and drops some. The repertoire holds about 68,000 clones, with 79% as singletons. The time point here: baseline, week 1 (first vaccination visit). Noted treatment: pre-vaccination baseline after standard-of-care therapy. This specimen was PBMCs, taken from a glioma patient treated with radiotherapy, temozolomide or both. The receptors come from a man in his fifties with glioma.

The gene calls are TRBV19 and TRBJ2-2; no clear D. This CDR3 is 12 amino acids long. V dropped 3 bases and J dropped 8 bases, with 7 bases sitting between them. Germline V CDR1 and CDR2: LNHDA, SQIVND (reference sequence). The CDR3 coding sequence is TGTGCCAGTAGTATCCTTTGGGGGGAGCTGTTTTTT. It specifies CASSILWGELFF.

This clone was found a few times. In DNA, the CDR3 is TGTGCCACCAGCACCCGGGGAGGGAGGGAGACCCAGTACTTC. Its translation: CATSTRGGRETQYF. The chain is built from TRBV15 and TRBJ2-5; 7 bases are a match to TRBD2. CDR3 length: 14 residues. J was trimmed by 5 bases and V by 4 bases; bases with no gene match: 7. Looked up from germline, CDR1 is LNHNV and CDR2 is YYDKDF (reference sequence).

The chain carries TRBV18 and TRBJ1-1; D gene uncertain. The germline CDR1 and CDR2 sequences are KGHSH and LQKENI. The CDR3 is 13 amino acids. Trimming took off 1 base at V and 2 bases at J, with 5 bases between the two ends. The CDR3 coding sequence is TGTGCCAGCTCACCACGGGCTAACACTGAAGCTTTCTTT. Its translation is CASSPRANTEAFF. The variable domain in full, completed from reference TRBV18 and TRBJ1-1, reads NAGVMQNPRHLVRRRGQEARLRCSPMKGHSHVYWYRQLPEEGLKFMVYLQKENIIDESGMPKERFSAEFPKEGPSILRIQQVVRGDSAAYFCASSPRANTEAFFGQGTRLTVV.

The CDR3 sequence is CASSFTGAGNQPQHF. The CDR3 DNA reads TGTGCCAGCAGCTTCACGGGGGCTGGCAATCAGCCCCAGCATTTT. The V gene is TRBV5-8, the J gene TRBJ1-5, with D possibly being TRBD1 (6 bases). The germline CDR1 and CDR2 sequences are SGHTS and YDEGEE. The CDR3 sequence is 15 residues long. V was shortened by 2 bases and J by 2 bases, with 11 bases between the two germline ends.

This chain links TRBV5-4 with TRBJ1-3; TRBD1 might be the D (5 bases). V was pared by 3 bases and J by 0 bases, with 10 bases between. Germline V gene data show CDR1 as SGHNT and CDR2 as YYREEE (reference sequence). The CDR3 runs to 15 residues. The CDR3 sequence is CASSYDRYSGNTIYF. CDR3 DNA sequence: TGTGCCAGCAGCTATGACAGATACTCTGGAAACACCATATATTTT.

The V and J genes are TRBV2 and TRBJ2-5; possibly TRBD2 for D (5 bases). Germline CDR1 is SNHLY and CDR2 is FYNNEI. The CDR3 covers 15 residues. V lost 7 bases, J lost 3 bases, and 18 bases lay in between. The CDR3 sequence is CASTLISDGEETQYF. Written as DNA, the CDR3 is TGTGCCAGCACCCTGATTAGCGACGGGGAAGAGACCCAGTACTTC.

This clone was seen at least ten times. V usage is TRBV4-1 and J usage is TRBJ2-1, with no clear D. The CDR3 length is 16 residues. V was pared by 4 bases and J by 0 bases, with 13 bases between. Germline V gene data show CDR1 as MGHRA and CDR2 as YSYEKL. The CDR3 sequence is CASSPGVSVSYNEQFF. CDR3 in DNA: TGCGCCAGCAGCCCAGGTGTCAGCGTCTCCTACAATGAGCAGTTCTTC.

The V and J genes are TRBV10-1 and TRBJ1-4, with 7 positions matching TRBD1. The V gene's germline CDR1 is WNHNN and CDR2 SYGVQD (reference sequence). V shed 6 bases, J shed 4 bases, and the junction held 8 bases outside the gene matches. This CDR3 is built from 15 residues. The CDR3: CASSRDSGLNEKLFF. CDR3 in DNA: TGCGCCAGCAGCCGGGACAGCGGCCTTAATGAAAAACTGTTTTTT.

This chain joins TRBV9 and TRBJ2-1, with D possibly TRBD1 on 5 matching bases. V gave up 3 bases and J gave up 4 bases, with 14 bases separating them. Germline V gene data show CDR1 as SGDLS and CDR2 as YYNGEE. This CDR3 has 15 amino acids. DNA of the CDR3: TGTGCCAGCAGCGCCTTCCAGGGAACGTACAATGAGCAGTTCTTC. This encodes CASSAFQGTYNEQFF.

The chain uses TRBV10-1 and TRBJ2-1; TRBD1 matches at 7 bases. Per germline, CDR1 WNHNN and CDR2 SYGVQD (reference sequence). V gave up 11 bases and J gave up 7 bases; unmatched junction bases: 17. The CDR3 spans 15 residues. This chain's CDR3 is CAGRRNRGFRNEQFF. CDR3 DNA sequence: TGCGCCGGCCGGAGGAACAGGGGCTTCCGAAATGAGCAGTTCTTC.

This chain's CDR3 is CASSESRDANTEAFF. The CDR3, as DNA: TGCGCCAGCAGTGAGTCGAGAGACGCGAACACTGAAGCTTTCTTT. The chain carries TRBV10-1 and TRBJ1-1, with D hard to call. V lost 0 bases and J 1 base, leaving 9 bases between the germline ends. The V gene's germline CDR1 is WNHNN and CDR2 SYGVQD (reference sequence). The CDR3 is 15 residues long.

This chain connects TRBV2 to TRBJ1-5; D gene ambiguous. CDR1 is SNHLY, CDR2 FYNNEI, per germline. Trimming took off 3 bases at V and 3 bases at J, with 15 bases between the two ends. This CDR3 region has 16 residues. This CDR3 reads CASSESDPRANQPQHF. The CDR3 DNA reads TGTGCCAGCAGTGAGTCGGATCCCCGGGCCAATCAGCCCCAGCATTTT.

The chain carries TRBV12-5 and TRBJ1-5; tentatively, D is TRBD1 (5 bases). This CDR3 is built from 12 residues. V lost 6 bases and J 9 bases, leaving 12 bases between the germline ends. Germline-derived CDR1 and CDR2 are LGHNT and FRNRAP. In nucleotides, the CDR3 is TGTGCTAGTGGCCCCGGCGGGGGGCCCCAGCATTTT. Residues: CASGPGGGPQHF.

The V and J genes are TRBV27 and TRBJ1-5; the D is unclear. Germline V gene sequence: CDR1 MNHEY, CDR2 SMNVEV (reference sequence). The CDR3 length is 12 residues. The V end lost 6 bases, the J end lost 4 bases, and 7 bases lay between the germline ends. The CDR3 loop is CASRYGNQPQHF. The CDR3 DNA is TGTGCCAGCAGGTACGGGAATCAGCCCCAGCATTTT.

The chain has TRBV7-9 and TRBJ1-4, with D tentatively TRBD1 (6 bases). This CDR3 has 12 residues. V was trimmed by 7 bases and J by 4 bases, leaving 7 bases between them. The germline gives CDR1 SEHNR, CDR2 FQNEAQ (reference sequence). The CDR3 bases are TGTGCCAGCACACAGGGTAATGAAAAACTGTTTTTT. Its protein is CASTQGNEKLFF.

This clone has more than one count but fewer than ten. V and J are TRBV7-8 and TRBJ1-2, with D uncertain. This CDR3 region has 13 residues. The V gene's germline CDR1 is SGHVS and CDR2 FQNEAQ. V was trimmed by 5 bases and J by 4 bases, leaving 11 bases between them. The chain's CDR3 is CASSPGKSYGYTF. CDR3 coding DNA: TGTGCCAGCAGCCCTGGCAAGTCCTATGGCTACACCTTC.

The chain is built from TRBV7-9 and TRBJ2-5, with D unclear. Per the germline V gene, CDR1 is SEHNR and CDR2 is FQNEAQ (reference sequence). The CDR3 runs to 13 residues. Trimming stripped 1 base from V and 4 bases from J, with 7 bases between. CDR3 in DNA: TGTGCCAGCAGCTTAGGGAGAGCAGAGACCCAGTACTTC. The encoded protein is CASSLGRAETQYF.

This clone has just one count. The V and J genes are TRBV10-3 and TRBJ1-6; no definite D call. V lost 0 bases to trimming and J lost 13 bases, with 7 bases between them. Per the germline V gene, CDR1 is ENHRY and CDR2 is SYGVKD. The CDR3 extends over 12 amino acids. Here the CDR3 reads CAISESGGPLHF. CDR3 sequence (DNA): TGTGCCATCAGTGAGTCGGGCGGGCCCCTCCACTTT.

The gene calls are TRBV10-3 and TRBJ2-7, with D possibly being TRBD1 (7 bases). The CDR3 runs to 16 residues. Germline-derived CDR1 and CDR2 are ENHRY and SYGVKD. The V gene lost 11 bases and the J gene lost 0 bases, with 23 bases spanning the gap. CDR3 region: CAVRWSGQGGSYEQYF. The CDR3 DNA follows: TGTGCCGTACGATGGAGTGGCCAGGGGGGCTCCTACGAGCAGTACTTC.

This chain connects TRBV29-1 to TRBJ1-2, with 9 bases matching TRBD1. The germline gives CDR1 SQVTM, CDR2 ANQGSEA. Germline trimming cut 6 bases from V and 2 bases from J; bases unmatched to any gene: 1. The CDR3 spans 12 residues. CDR3 region: CSVDRGNYGYTF. The CDR3 DNA follows: TGCAGCGTCGACAGGGGGAACTATGGCTACACCTTC. The entire variable domain, with the rest obtained from reference TRBV29-1 and TRBJ1-2, is as follows: SAVISQKPSRDICQRGTSLTIQCQVDSQVTMMFWYRQQPGQSLTLIATANQGSEATYESGFVIDKFPISRPNLTFSTLTVSNMSPEDSSIYLCSVDRGNYGYTFGSGTRLTVV.

V is TRBV2 and J is TRBJ2-7, with D perhaps matching TRBD1 (5 bases). Germline assignment: CDR1 SNHLY and CDR2 FYNNEI. Trimming removed 7 bases at V and 0 bases at J, with 10 bases between. CDR3 length: 13 residues. The CDR3 reads CASKGLSSYEQYF. The DNA for the CDR3 is TGTGCCAGCAAGGGGTTAAGCTCCTACGAGCAGTACTTC.

This clone showed up just a few times. This chain connects TRBV19 to TRBJ1-2, with TRBD1 matching over 7 bases. The V gene's germline CDR1 is LNHDA and CDR2 SQIVND (reference sequence). This CDR3 is built from 13 residues. J lost 2 bases, V lost 10 bases, and 7 bases had no gene match. CDR3 sequence: CATSRGLNYGYTF. CDR3 DNA sequence: TGTGCCACCTCCAGGGGGTTAAACTATGGCTACACCTTC.

Notes on this clone: The same CDR3 also results from other DNA sequences found in this sample. The DNA for the CDR3 is TGTGCCAGCAGTTACAGAGGGCTCGAGCAGTACTTC. This codes for CASSYRGLEQYF. V usage is TRBV6-5 and J usage is TRBJ2-7; tentatively, D is TRBD2 (5 bases). Per the germline V gene, CDR1 is MNHEY and CDR2 is SVGAGI. The CDR3 has 12 residues. Trimming removed 2 bases at V and 6 bases at J, with 8 bases between.

This clone has a handful of counts. For the CDR3, the DNA is TGTGCCAGCAGACGGGGGGGGGATTCAGGCTATGGCTACACCTTC. Translating gives CASRRGGDSGYGYTF. This rearrangement joins TRBV6-5 to TRBJ1-2, with a weak D call TRBD1 (5 bases). The ends were cut back, 6 bases at V and 4 bases at J, with 18 bases in the middle. The CDR3 runs 15 residues. CDR1 MNHEY and CDR2 SVGAGI come from the germline V gene.

This clone was found a few times. The CDR3 DNA sequence: TGTGCCAGCAGTTTTTGGACGTCACGCGCTGAAGCTTTCTTT. It translates to CASSFWTSRAEAFF. The gene calls are TRBV27 and TRBJ1-1; D is unresolved. CDR3 length: 14 amino acids. Trimming shortened V by 3 bases and J by 6 bases, and 14 bases separated the two germline ends. The germline CDR1 and CDR2 sequences are MNHEY and SMNVEV (reference sequence).

V gene TRBV6-6 combines with J gene TRBJ1-5; no firm D call. The CDR3 runs to 11 residues. V lost 6 bases and J 4 bases, leaving 4 bases between the germline ends. The germline V gene has CDR1 MNHNY and CDR2 SVGAGI (reference sequence). In DNA form, the CDR3 reads TGTGCCAGCAGACAGAATCAGCCCCAGCATTTT. It encodes CASRQNQPQHF.

The rearrangement joins TRBV14 to TRBJ2-7; 7 positions agree with TRBD1. Losses at the gene ends were 5 bases for V and 6 bases for J; bases not matched to a gene: 4. CDR3 length: 12 residues. Germline CDR1 and CDR2: SGHDN and FVKESK. CDR3: CASSSGGVEQYF. The CDR3 coding sequence is TGTGCCAGCAGCTCAGGGGGTGTCGAGCAGTACTTC. Full variable domain (outside the CDR3, taken from reference TRBV14 and TRBJ2-7): EAGVTQFPSHSVIEKGQTVTLRCDPISGHDNLYWYRRVMGKEIKFLLHFVKESKQDESGMPNNRFLAERTGGTYSTLKVQPAELEDSGVYFCASSSGGVEQYFGPGTRLTVT.

The chain combines TRBV5-1 with TRBJ2-3; TRBD1 agrees at 10 bases. Germline CDR1 and CDR2: SGHRS and YFSETQ. The CDR3 is made up of 14 amino acids. The ends lost 4 bases at V and 4 bases at J; junction bases unmatched: 3. The CDR3 DNA reads as TGCGCCAGCAGCCGACAGGGGGCCGCAGATACGCAGTATTTT. Protein sequence: CASSRQGAADTQYF.

The CDR3 protein is CASSQGPSPPYEQYF. CDR3 nucleotides: TGCGCCAGCAGCCAAGGGCCCAGTCCCCCCTACGAGCAGTACTTC. The chain has TRBV4-1 and TRBJ2-7; D is undetermined. Trimming shortened V by 1 base and J by 2 bases, and 12 bases separated the two germline ends. Germline CDR1 is MGHRA and CDR2 is YSYEKL. CDR3 length: 15 amino acids.